This record looks at one T cell receptor beta chain sequence and its context. The sample is drawn from a study of blood T cell repertoires in COVID-19. Across the study: Samples came from the United States, Italy and Spain, spanning acute and convalescent COVID-19.

The CDR3 runs to 15 residues. Germline-derived CDR1 and CDR2 are SGHDN and FVKESK. V shed 4 bases and J shed 0 bases, with 12 bases lying between them. Only in-frame clones appear in the TCRdb table, and some are missing; sequencing was by immunoSEQ multiplex PCR. The sample carries 250,000 or so clones, 75% to 90% recorded once. Allocation to cohorts depended on clinical history reported by the participants. The chain recombines TRBV14 with TRBJ1-1; possibly TRBD1 for D (6 bases). The sequenced sample was PBMCs or T cells enriched from blood (not recorded which). This receptor was obtained from a woman in her thirties with acute COVID-19. CDR3 nucleotides: TGTGCCAGCAGCCTTAGTCACAGGGTGAACACTGAAGCTTTCTTT. Translated, it gives CASSLSHRVNTEAFF.